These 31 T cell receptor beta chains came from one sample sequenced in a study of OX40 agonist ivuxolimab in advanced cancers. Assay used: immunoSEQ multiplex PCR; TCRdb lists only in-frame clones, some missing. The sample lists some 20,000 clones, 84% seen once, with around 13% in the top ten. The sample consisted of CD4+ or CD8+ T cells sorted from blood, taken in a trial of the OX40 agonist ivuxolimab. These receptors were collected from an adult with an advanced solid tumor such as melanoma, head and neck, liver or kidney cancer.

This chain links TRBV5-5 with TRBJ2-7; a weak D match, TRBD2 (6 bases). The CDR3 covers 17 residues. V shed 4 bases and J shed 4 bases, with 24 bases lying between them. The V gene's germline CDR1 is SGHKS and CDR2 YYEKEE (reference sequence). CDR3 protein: CASSPTEAGTFVYEQYF. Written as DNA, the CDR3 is TGTGCCAGCAGCCCGACGGAGGCGGGAACGTTTGTTTACGAGCAGTACTTC.

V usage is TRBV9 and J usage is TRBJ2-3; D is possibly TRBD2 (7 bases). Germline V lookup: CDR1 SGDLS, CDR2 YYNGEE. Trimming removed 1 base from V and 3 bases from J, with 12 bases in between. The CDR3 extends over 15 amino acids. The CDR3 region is CASSVFGGLTDTQYF. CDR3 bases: TGTGCCAGCAGCGTATTCGGGGGGCTGACAGATACGCAGTATTTT. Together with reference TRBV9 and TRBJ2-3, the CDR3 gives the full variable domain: DSGVTQTPKHLITATGQRVTLRCSPRSGDLSVYWYQQSLDQGLQFLIQYYNGEERAKGNILERFSAQQFPDLHSELNLSSLELGDSALYFCASSVFGGLTDTQYFGPGTRLTVL.

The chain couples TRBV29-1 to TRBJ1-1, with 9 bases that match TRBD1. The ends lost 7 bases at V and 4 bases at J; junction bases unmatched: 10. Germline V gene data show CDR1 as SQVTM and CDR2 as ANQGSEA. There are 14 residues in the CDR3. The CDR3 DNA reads TGCAGCGCAAGACCGGACAGGGGCGGCACTGAAGCTTTCTTT. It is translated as CSARPDRGGTEAFF.

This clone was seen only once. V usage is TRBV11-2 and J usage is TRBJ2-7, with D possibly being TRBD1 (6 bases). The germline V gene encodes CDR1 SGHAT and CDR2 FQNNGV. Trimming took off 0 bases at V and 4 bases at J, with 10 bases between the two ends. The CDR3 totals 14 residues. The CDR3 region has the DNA TGTGCCAGCAGCTTAGAGCAGGGGTGGTACGAGCAGTACTTC. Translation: CASSLEQGWYEQYF.

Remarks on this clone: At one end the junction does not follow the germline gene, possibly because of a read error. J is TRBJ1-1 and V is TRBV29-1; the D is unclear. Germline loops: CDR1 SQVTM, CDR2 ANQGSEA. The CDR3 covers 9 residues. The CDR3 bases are TGCAGCGTGAACCCTGAAGCTTTCTTT. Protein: CSVNPEAFF.

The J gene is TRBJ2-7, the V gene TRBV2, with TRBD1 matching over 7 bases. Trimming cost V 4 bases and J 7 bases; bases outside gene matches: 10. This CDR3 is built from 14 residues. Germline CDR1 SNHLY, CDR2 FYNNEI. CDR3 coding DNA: TGTGCCAGCAGTGCGAGGACAGGTACGGGAGAGCAGTACTTC. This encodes CASSARTGTGEQYF. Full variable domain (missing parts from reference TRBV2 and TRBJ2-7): EPEVTQTPSHQVTQMGQEVILRCVPISNHLYFYWYRQILGQKVEFLVSFYNNEISEKSEIFDDQFSVERPDGSNFTLKIRSTKLEDSAMYFCASSARTGTGEQYFGPGTRLTVT.

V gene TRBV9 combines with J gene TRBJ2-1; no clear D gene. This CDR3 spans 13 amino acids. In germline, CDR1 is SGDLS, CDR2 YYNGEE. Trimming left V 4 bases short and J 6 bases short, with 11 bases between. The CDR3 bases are TGTGCCAGCAGCCTGACGGGCCGCAATGAGCAGTTCTTC. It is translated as CASSLTGRNEQFF.

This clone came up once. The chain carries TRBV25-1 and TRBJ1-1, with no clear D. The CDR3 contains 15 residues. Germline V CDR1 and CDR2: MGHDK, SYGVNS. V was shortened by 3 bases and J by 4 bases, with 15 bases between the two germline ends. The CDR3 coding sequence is TGTGCCAGCAGTGATGGTTGGGGAGATTCCACTGAAGCTTTCTTT. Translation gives CASSDGWGDSTEAFF. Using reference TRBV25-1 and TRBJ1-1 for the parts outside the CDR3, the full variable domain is EADIYQTPRYLVIGTGKKITLECSQTMGHDKMYWYQQDPGMELHLIHYSYGVNSTEKGDLSSESTVSRIRTEHFPLTLESARPSHTSQYLCASSDGWGDSTEAFFGQGTRLTVV.

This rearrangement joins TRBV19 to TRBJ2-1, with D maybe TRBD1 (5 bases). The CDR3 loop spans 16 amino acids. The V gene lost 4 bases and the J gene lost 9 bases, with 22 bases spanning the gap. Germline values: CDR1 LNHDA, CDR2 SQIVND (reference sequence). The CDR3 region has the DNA TGTGCCAGTAGTAGCGGCTCAGGGTATTATGGACCTGAGCAGTTCTTC. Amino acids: CASSSGSGYYGPEQFF.

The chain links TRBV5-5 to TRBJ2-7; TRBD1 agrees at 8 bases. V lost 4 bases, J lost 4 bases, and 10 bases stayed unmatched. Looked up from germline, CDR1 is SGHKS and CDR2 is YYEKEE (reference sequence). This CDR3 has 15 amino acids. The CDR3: CASSPPDRVGYEQYF. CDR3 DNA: TGTGCCAGCAGCCCGCCGGACAGGGTAGGGTACGAGCAGTACTTC.

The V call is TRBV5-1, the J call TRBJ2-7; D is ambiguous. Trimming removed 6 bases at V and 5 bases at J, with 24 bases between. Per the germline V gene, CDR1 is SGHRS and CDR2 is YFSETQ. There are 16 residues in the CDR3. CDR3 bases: TGCGCCAGCAAGGGAAGCTCGGACGTACCGATCAACGAGCAGTACTTC. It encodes CASKGSSDVPINEQYF.

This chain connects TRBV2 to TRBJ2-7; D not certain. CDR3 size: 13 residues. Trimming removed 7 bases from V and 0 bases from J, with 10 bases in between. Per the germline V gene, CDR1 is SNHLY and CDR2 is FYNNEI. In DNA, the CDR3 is TGTGCCAGCAATGGCCTTTACTCCTACGAGCAGTACTTC. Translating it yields CASNGLYSYEQYF.

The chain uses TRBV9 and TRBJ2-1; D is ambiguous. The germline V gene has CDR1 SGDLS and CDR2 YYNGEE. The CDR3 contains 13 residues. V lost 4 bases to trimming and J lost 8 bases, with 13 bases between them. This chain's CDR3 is CASSPVDWYEQFF. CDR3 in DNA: TGTGCCAGCAGCCCAGTCGACTGGTATGAGCAGTTCTTC.

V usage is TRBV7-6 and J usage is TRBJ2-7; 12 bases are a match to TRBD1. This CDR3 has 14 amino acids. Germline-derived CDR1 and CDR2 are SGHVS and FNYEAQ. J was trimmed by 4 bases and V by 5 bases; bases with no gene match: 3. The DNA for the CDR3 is TGTGCCAGCAGCACGGGACAGGGGGCTTACGAGCAGTACTTC. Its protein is CASSTGQGAYEQYF.

CDR3 in amino acids: CASSQVGERSYEQYF. CDR3 nucleotide sequence: TGCGCCAGCAGCCAAGTGGGTGAGCGCTCCTACGAGCAGTACTTC. The genes are TRBV4-3 and TRBJ2-7; D gene unclear. Germline V lookup: CDR1 LGHNA, CDR2 YSLEER. The CDR3 runs to 15 residues. Trimming removed 1 base from V and 0 bases from J, with 10 bases in between.

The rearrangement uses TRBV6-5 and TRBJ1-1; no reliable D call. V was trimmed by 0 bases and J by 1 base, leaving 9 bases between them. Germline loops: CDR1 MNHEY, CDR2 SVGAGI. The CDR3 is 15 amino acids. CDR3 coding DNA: TGTGCCAGCAGTTACTCGAAGACCCCGAACACTGAAGCTTTCTTT. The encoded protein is CASSYSKTPNTEAFF.

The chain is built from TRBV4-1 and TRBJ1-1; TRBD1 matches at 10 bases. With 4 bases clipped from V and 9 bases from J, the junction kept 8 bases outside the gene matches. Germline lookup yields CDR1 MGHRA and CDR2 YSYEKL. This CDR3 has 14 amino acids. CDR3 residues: CASSRGTGVVKAFF. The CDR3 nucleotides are TGCGCCAGCAGCCGAGGGACAGGGGTTGTGAAAGCTTTCTTT.

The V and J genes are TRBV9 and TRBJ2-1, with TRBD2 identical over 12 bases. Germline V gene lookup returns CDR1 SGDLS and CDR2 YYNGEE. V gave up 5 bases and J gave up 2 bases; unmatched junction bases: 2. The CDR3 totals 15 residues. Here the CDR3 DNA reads TGTGCCAGCAGTCCTAGCGGGGGGGCCTACAATGAGCAGTTCTTC. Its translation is CASSPSGGAYNEQFF.

The CDR3 here is CASSEVSRDYEQFF. In DNA form, the CDR3 reads TGTGCCAGCAGTGAAGTTTCTAGGGACTATGAGCAGTTCTTC. The chain uses TRBV2 and TRBJ2-1; D possibly corresponds to TRBD2 (6 bases). The V gene's germline CDR1 is SNHLY and CDR2 FYNNEI. This CDR3 is built from 14 residues. Trimming removed 1 base at V and 8 bases at J, with 12 bases between.

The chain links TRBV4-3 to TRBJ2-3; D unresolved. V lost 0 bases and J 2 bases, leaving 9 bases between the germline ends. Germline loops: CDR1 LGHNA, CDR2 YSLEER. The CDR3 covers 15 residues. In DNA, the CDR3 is TGCGCCAGCAGCCAAGATGCAGGTATCACAGATACGCAGTATTTT. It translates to CASSQDAGITDTQYF.

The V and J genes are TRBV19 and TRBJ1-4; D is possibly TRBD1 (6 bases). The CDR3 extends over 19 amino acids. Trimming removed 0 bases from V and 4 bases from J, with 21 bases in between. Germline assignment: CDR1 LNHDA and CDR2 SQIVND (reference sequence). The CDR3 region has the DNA TGTGCCAGTAGTATAGAAAATGGACAGATTGATCAATTTAATGAAAAACTGTTTTTT. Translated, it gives CASSIENGQIDQFNEKLFF. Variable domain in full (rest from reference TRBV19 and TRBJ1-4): DGGITQSPKYLFRKEGQNVTLSCEQNLNHDAMYWYRQDPGQGLRLIYYSQIVNDFQKGDIAEGYSVSREKKESFPLTVTSAQKNPTAFYLCASSIENGQIDQFNEKLFFGSGTQLSVL.

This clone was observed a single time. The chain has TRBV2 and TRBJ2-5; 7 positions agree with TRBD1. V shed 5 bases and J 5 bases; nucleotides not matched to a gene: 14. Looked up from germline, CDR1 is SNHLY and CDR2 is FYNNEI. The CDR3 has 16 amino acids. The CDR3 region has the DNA TGTGCCAGCAGTCCTCCGGACAGGCTAAGGTGGGAGACCCAGTACTTC. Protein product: CASSPPDRLRWETQYF.

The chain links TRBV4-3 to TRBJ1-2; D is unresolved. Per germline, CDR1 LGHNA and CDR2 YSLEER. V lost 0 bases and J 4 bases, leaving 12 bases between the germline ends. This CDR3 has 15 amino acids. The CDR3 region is CASSQDGQGLYGYTF. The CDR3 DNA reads TGCGCCAGCAGCCAAGACGGTCAAGGACTCTATGGCTACACCTTC.

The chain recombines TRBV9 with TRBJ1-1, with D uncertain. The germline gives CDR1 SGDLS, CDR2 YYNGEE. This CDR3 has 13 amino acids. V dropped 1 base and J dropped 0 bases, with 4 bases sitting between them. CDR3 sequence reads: CASSVQVNTEAFF. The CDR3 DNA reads TGTGCCAGCAGCGTACAGGTGAACACTGAAGCTTTCTTT.

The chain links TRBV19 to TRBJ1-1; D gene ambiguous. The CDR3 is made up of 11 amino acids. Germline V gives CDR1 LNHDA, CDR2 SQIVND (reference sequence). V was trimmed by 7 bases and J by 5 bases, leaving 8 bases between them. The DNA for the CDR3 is TGTGCCAGTATCGCTGCGACTGAAGCTTTCTTT. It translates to CASIAATEAFF.

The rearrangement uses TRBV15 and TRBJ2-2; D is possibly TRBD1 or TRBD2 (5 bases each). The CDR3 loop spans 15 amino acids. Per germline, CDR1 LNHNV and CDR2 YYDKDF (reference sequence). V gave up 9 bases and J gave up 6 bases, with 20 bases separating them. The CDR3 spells CATTQVGESSGELFF. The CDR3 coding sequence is TGTGCCACAACCCAGGTGGGGGAGTCATCCGGGGAGCTGTTTTTT.

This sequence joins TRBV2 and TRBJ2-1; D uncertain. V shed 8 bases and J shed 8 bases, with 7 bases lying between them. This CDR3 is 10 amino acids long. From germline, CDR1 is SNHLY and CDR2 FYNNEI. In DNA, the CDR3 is TGTGCCAGCCGGTGGGATGAGCAGTTCTTC. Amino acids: CASRWDEQFF.

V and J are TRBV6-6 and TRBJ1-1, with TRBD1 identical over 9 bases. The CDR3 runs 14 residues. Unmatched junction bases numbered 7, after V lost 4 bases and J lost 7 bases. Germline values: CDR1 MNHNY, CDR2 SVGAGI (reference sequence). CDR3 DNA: TGTGCCAGCAGTTGGGAGGGACAGGGTGGTGAAGCTTTCTTT. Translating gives CASSWEGQGGEAFF.

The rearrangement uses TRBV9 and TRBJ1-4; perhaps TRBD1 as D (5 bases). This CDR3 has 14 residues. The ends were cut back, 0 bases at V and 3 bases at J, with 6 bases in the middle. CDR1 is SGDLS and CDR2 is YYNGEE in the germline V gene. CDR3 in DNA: TGTGCCAGCAGCGTAGGGACACCTAATGAAAAACTGTTTTTT. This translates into CASSVGTPNEKLFF.

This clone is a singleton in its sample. CDR3 DNA sequence: TGTGCGGCCGGGCCGAACACTGAAGCTTTCTTT. Its protein is CAAGPNTEAFF. This chain connects TRBV27 to TRBJ1-1; D gene unclear. There are 11 residues in the CDR3. Germline V gene data show CDR1 as MNHEY and CDR2 as SMNVEV (reference sequence).

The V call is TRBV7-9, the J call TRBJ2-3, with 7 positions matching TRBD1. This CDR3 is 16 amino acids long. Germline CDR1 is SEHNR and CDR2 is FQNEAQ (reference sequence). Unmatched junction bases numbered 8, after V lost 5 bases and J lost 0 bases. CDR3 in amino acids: CASSTPTGPSTDTQYF. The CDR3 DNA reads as TGTGCCAGCAGCACGCCGACAGGGCCTAGCACAGATACGCAGTATTTT.